A single sample gave rise to the 24 T cell receptor beta chains below, sequenced in a study of technical replicates of blood from four donors. Using immunoSEQ multiplex PCR, the repertoire was profiled, and TCRdb retains in-frame clones only, with some absent. This table has 50,000 to 70,000 clones, approximately 86% appearing once. Sequencing was carried out using PBMCs. These receptor sequences come from a human donor in good health. Some clones in this sample may be carry-over from other donors' samples.

A single count supports this clone. This chain uses TRBV6-1 with TRBJ2-4; maybe TRBD2 (5 bases). The V end was cut by 3 bases, the J end by 9 bases, with 24 bases between. The germline V gene encodes CDR1 MNHNS and CDR2 SASEGT. The CDR3 runs 17 residues. The CDR3 sequence: CASSERVGVSVGGIQYF. CDR3 in DNA: TGTGCCAGCAGTGAGCGGGTTGGGGTGTCCGTGGGCGGCATTCAGTACTTC.

This chain joins TRBV6-6 and TRBJ1-2; weak D call: TRBD1 (6 bases). The CDR3 consists of 13 residues. Germline V gene lookup returns CDR1 MNHNY and CDR2 SVGAGI (reference sequence). V shed 8 bases and J shed 8 bases, with 18 bases lying between them. CDR3 in amino acids: CASRNRGAQGYTF. CDR3 DNA: TGTGCCAGCCGCAACCGGGGGGCTCAGGGCTACACCTTC.

The chain joins TRBV29-1 to TRBJ2-7, with D perhaps TRBD2 (6 bases). V gave up 5 bases and J gave up 1 base, with 9 bases separating them. This CDR3 contains 12 residues. CDR1 is SQVTM, CDR2 ANQGSEA, per germline. In nucleotides, the CDR3 is TGCAGCGTTTTGGCGGGATCCTACGAGCAGTACTTC. It is translated as CSVLAGSYEQYF.

This clone was seen ten or more times. The chain uses TRBV19 and TRBJ1-2, with 8 bases aligning to TRBD1. The CDR3 loop spans 14 amino acids. Trimming took 6 bases from V and 8 from J; bases not matched to a gene: 11. Looked up from germline, CDR1 is LNHDA and CDR2 is SQIVND (reference sequence). The CDR3 DNA reads as TGTGCCAGTAGAGCGGACAGGGATTCGGGAGGCTACACCTTC. Amino acid sequence: CASRADRDSGGYTF.

Notes on this clone: A read error may account for a junction end that differs from germline. The chain joins TRBV4-1 to TRBJ1-4, with D perhaps TRBD1 (6 bases). This CDR3 has 14 amino acids. CDR1 and CDR2 from the germline V gene are MGHRA and YSYEKL. CDR3 loop: CTSSPDRVNEKLFF. The CDR3 nucleotides read TGCACCAGCAGCCCGGACAGAGTGAATGAAAAACTGTTTTTT.

The chain couples TRBV9 to TRBJ2-5; 9 bases map to TRBD1. This CDR3 is 15 amino acids long. The J segment lost 7 bases and the V segment lost 5 bases, leaving 12 bases of the junction unmatched. Germline V CDR1 and CDR2: SGDLS, YYNGEE. For the CDR3, the DNA is TGTGCCAGCAGTGCTCGTCCGGGACAGGGACGGACCCAGTACTTC. This gives the protein CASSARPGQGRTQYF.

The CDR3 is CASSPTAERGVYEQYF. The CDR3 coding sequence is TGTGCCAGCAGCCCGACTGCAGAGCGGGGGGTTTACGAGCAGTACTTC. The rearrangement uses TRBV4-2 and TRBJ2-7, with 9 nucleotides matching TRBD2. CDR3 length: 16 amino acids. J lost 4 bases, V lost 4 bases, and 11 bases had no gene match. Germline V CDR1 and CDR2: LGHNA, YNFKEQ.

The chain combines TRBV7-2 with TRBJ2-1, with D possibly matching TRBD2 (6 bases). There are 15 residues in the CDR3. Germline CDR1 is SGHTA and CDR2 is FQGNSA. V gave up 3 bases and J gave up 1 base, with 10 bases separating them. The CDR3 spells CASSLRDFSYNEQFF. CDR3 in DNA: TGTGCCAGCAGCTTGCGGGATTTTTCCTACAATGAGCAGTTCTTC.

The chain recombines TRBV5-4 with TRBJ1-1, with 7 bases aligning to TRBD1. This CDR3 is built from 14 residues. After removal of 4 bases from V and 1 base from J, the junction contained 4 bases not matched to a gene. From germline, CDR1 is SGHNT and CDR2 YYREEE (reference sequence). Here the CDR3 reads CASSPRDRNTEAFF. CDR3 coding DNA: TGTGCCAGCAGCCCCCGGGACAGGAACACTGAAGCTTTCTTT.

V is TRBV18 and J is TRBJ1-1; the D is unclear. Germline V CDR1 and CDR2: KGHSH, LQKENI. V dropped 6 bases and J dropped 0 bases, with 17 bases sitting between them. CDR3 size: 16 residues. CDR3 amino acids: CASSRGDPRMNTEAFF. As DNA, the CDR3 is TGTGCCAGCTCGCGCGGAGACCCACGTATGAACACTGAAGCTTTCTTT.

This chain joins TRBV9 and TRBJ2-5; weak D call: TRBD2 (6 bases). V lost 2 bases to trimming and J lost 7 bases, with 12 bases between them. This CDR3 is built from 13 residues. Germline CDR1 and CDR2: SGDLS and YYNGEE. The CDR3 loop is CASSVQWGGTQYF. The CDR3 DNA sequence: TGTGCCAGCAGCGTGCAGTGGGGAGGGACCCAGTACTTC.

V gene TRBV5-6 combines with J gene TRBJ2-1; 9 bases match TRBD1. Trimming at V came to 4 bases and at J to 6 bases, leaving 8 bases not matched to a gene. CDR1 is SGHDT and CDR2 is YYEEEE in the germline V gene. The length of the CDR3 is 15 residues. The CDR3 region is CASSPGDREVNEQFF. The CDR3, as DNA: TGTGCCAGCAGCCCCGGGGACAGGGAGGTCAATGAGCAGTTCTTC.

The chain links TRBV9 to TRBJ2-3, with D possibly TRBD2 on 5 matching bases. Trimming took 0 bases from V and 4 from J, leaving 15 bases between them. The CDR3 is 16 residues long. Germline V CDR1 and CDR2: SGDLS, YYNGEE. CDR3 in DNA: TGTGCCAGCAGCGTAGCTGGATGGGCGGGTGCAGATACGCAGTATTTT. This gives the protein CASSVAGWAGADTQYF.

The chain uses TRBV9 and TRBJ2-7; D may be TRBD1 (6 bases). Germline values: CDR1 SGDLS, CDR2 YYNGEE. CDR3 length equals 14 residues. The ends were cut back, 4 bases at V and 6 bases at J, with 17 bases in the middle. CDR3 loop: CASSFQALRGEQYF. In DNA form, the CDR3 reads TGTGCCAGCAGCTTCCAGGCCCTCAGGGGCGAGCAGTACTTC.

In DNA form, the CDR3 reads TGTGCCAGCAGTTTGGACAGACATAATTCACCCCTCCACTTT. As protein: CASSLDRHNSPLHF. The V call is TRBV27, the J call TRBJ1-6; D perhaps matches TRBD1 (6 bases). The germline V and J ends were trimmed by 3 bases and 5 bases, with 8 bases remaining between them. Looked up from germline, CDR1 is MNHEY and CDR2 is SMNVEV (reference sequence). This CDR3 has 14 amino acids.

This clone was seen a few times. The chain is built from TRBV19 and TRBJ2-7, with TRBD1 identical over 9 bases. The CDR3 consists of 13 residues. V was clipped by 3 bases and J by 7 bases; unmatched bases: 4. Germline V gene lookup returns CDR1 LNHDA and CDR2 SQIVND (reference sequence). This CDR3 is CASSIDRGFEQYF. CDR3 sequence (DNA): TGTGCCAGTAGTATCGACAGGGGGTTTGAGCAGTACTTC.

The chain employs TRBV13 and TRBJ2-1, with 7 bases matching TRBD1. CDR3 length: 14 amino acids. Per the germline V gene, CDR1 is PRHDT and CDR2 is FYEKMQ (reference sequence). V lost 5 bases to trimming and J lost 4 bases; unmatched junction nucleotides: 5. CDR3: CASSVGQNYNEQFF. Here the CDR3 DNA reads TGTGCCAGCAGCGTGGGACAGAATTACAATGAGCAGTTCTTC.

The chain employs TRBV7-9 and TRBJ1-1; D perhaps matches TRBD1 (5 bases). The CDR3 length is 14 residues. The ends were cut back, 6 bases at V and 5 bases at J, with 16 bases in the middle. Germline loops: CDR1 SEHNR, CDR2 FQNEAQ (reference sequence). Here the CDR3 reads CASSWTTFATEAFF. CDR3 nucleotide sequence: TGTGCCAGCAGTTGGACAACGTTTGCGACTGAAGCTTTCTTT.

This chain joins TRBV6-5 and TRBJ1-6, with a possible D match to TRBD1 (5 bases). The ends were cut back, 0 bases at V and 4 bases at J, with 7 bases in the middle. Germline CDR1 is MNHEY and CDR2 is SVGAGI. The CDR3 loop spans 15 amino acids. CDR3 amino acids: CASSYSTAYNSPLHF. The CDR3 nucleotides read TGTGCCAGCAGTTACTCGACAGCATATAATTCACCCCTCCACTTT.

J is TRBJ2-2 and V is TRBV4-3, with D unresolved. The CDR3 spans 15 residues. Germline values: CDR1 LGHNA, CDR2 YSLEER. Trimming took 1 base from V and 7 from J, leaving 13 bases between them. This chain's CDR3 is CASSQGESLDGELFF. CDR3 DNA: TGCGCCAGCAGCCAAGGTGAATCCTTAGACGGGGAGCTGTTTTTT.

The chain joins TRBV2 to TRBJ2-2; 7 nucleotides agree with TRBD1. Germline V gives CDR1 SNHLY, CDR2 FYNNEI. The CDR3 runs 15 residues. V lost 6 bases to trimming and J lost 5 bases; unmatched junction nucleotides: 9. CDR3 sequence reads: CASRSRVDRTGELFF. In DNA form, the CDR3 reads TGTGCCAGCAGATCTCGTGTGGACAGGACCGGGGAGCTGTTTTTT.

The chain recombines TRBV4-3 with TRBJ2-3; D not resolved. This CDR3 region has 17 residues. From germline, CDR1 is LGHNA and CDR2 YSLEER. Between the trimmed V and J ends, which lost 0 bases and 2 bases, there was a span of 15 bases. CDR3 bases: TGCGCCAGCAGCCAAGAAGTTTCAGGAAGCCCCACAGATACGCAGTATTTT. It codes for CASSQEVSGSPTDTQYF.

The V and J genes are TRBV7-2 and TRBJ2-1; 8 bases align to TRBD2. The germline gives CDR1 SGHTA, CDR2 FQGNSA. Unmatched junction bases numbered 12, after V lost 5 bases and J lost 9 bases. This CDR3 has 15 residues. CDR3 coding DNA: TGTGCCAGCAGCACCACCGGGACTAGGGGAGGTGAGCAGTTCTTC. Amino acid sequence: CASSTTGTRGGEQFF.

J is TRBJ1-5 and V is TRBV19; no clear D gene. V dropped 7 bases and J dropped 0 bases, with 19 bases sitting between them. CDR3 size: 17 residues. CDR1 is LNHDA, CDR2 SQIVND, per germline (reference sequence). The DNA of the CDR3 is TGTGCCAGTAATCAGCCGGGAGCTCAATATAGCAATCAGCCCCAGCATTTT. Amino acid sequence: CASNQPGAQYSNQPQHF. Together with reference TRBV19 and TRBJ1-5, the CDR3 gives the full variable domain: DGGITQSPKYLFRKEGQNVTLSCEQNLNHDAMYWYRQDPGQGLRLIYYSQIVNDFQKGDIAEGYSVSREKKESFPLTVTSAQKNPTAFYLCASNQPGAQYSNQPQHFGDGTRLSIL.